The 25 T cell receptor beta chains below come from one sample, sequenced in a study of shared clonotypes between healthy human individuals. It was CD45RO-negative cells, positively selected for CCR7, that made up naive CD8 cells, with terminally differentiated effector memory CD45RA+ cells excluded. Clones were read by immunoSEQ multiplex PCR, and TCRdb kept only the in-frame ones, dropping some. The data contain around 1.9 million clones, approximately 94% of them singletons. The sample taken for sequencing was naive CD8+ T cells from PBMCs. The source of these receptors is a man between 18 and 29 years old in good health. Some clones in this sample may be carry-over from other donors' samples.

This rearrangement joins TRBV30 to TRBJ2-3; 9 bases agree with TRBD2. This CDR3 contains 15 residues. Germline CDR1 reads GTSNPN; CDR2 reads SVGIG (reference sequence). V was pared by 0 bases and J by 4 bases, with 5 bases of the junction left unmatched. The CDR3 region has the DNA TGTGCCTGGAGTGTGGTAGCGGGAGTTGCAGATACGCAGTATTTT. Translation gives CAWSVVAGVADTQYF.

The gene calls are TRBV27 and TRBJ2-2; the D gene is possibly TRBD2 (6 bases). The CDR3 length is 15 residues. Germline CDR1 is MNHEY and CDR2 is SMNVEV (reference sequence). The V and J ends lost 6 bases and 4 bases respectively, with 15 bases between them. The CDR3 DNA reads TGTGCCAGCAGCATGGAGGGGCCCCCCACCGGGGAGCTGTTTTTT. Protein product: CASSMEGPPTGELFF.

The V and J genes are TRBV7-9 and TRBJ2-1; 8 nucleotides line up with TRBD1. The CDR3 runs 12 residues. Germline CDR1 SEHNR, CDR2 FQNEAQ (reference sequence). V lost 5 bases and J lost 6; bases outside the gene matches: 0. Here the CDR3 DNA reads TGTGCCAGCAGCGGACAGGGCAATGAGCAGTTCTTC. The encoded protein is CASSGQGNEQFF.

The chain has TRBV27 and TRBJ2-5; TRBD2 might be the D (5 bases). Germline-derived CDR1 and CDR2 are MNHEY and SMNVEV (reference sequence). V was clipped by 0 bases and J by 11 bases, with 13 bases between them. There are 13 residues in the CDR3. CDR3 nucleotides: TGTGCCAGCAGTTTATCGGTCGCTGGGGAGCAGTACTTC. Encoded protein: CASSLSVAGEQYF.

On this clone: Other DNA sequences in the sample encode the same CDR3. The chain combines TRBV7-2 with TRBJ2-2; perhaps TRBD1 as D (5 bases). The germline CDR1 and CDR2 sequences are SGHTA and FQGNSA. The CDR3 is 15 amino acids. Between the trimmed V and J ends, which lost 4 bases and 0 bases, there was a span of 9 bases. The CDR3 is CASSSRQTNTGELFF. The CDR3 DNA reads TGTGCCAGCAGCTCTAGACAGACGAACACCGGGGAGCTGTTTTTT.

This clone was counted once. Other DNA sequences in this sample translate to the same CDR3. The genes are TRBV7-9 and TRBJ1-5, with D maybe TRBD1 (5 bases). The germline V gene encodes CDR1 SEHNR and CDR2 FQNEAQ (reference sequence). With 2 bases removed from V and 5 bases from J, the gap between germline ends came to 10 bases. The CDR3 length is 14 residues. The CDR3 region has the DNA TGTGCCAGCAGCTTATCAGGGTCGGATCAGCCCCAGCATTTT. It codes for CASSLSGSDQPQHF. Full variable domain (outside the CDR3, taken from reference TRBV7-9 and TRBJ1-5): DTGVSQNPRHKITKRGQNVTFRCDPISEHNRLYWYRQTLGQGPEFLTYFQNEAQLEKSRLLSDRFSAERPKGSFSTLEIQRTEQGDSAMYLCASSLSGSDQPQHFGDGTRLSIL.

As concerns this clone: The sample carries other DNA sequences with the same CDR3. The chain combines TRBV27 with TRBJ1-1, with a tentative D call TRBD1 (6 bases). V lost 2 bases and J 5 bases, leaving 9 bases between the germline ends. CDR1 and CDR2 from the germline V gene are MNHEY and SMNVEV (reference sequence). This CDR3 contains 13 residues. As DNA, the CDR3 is TGTGCCAGCAGTTTAGGGGGCCGGACTGAAGCTTTCTTT. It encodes CASSLGGRTEAFF.

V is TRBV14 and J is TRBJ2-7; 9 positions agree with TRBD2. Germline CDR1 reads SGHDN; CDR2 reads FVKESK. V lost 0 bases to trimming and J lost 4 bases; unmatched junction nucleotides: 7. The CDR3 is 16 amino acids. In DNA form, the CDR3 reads TGTGCCAGCAGCCAAGATTATAGCGGGAGAGGGTACGAGCAGTACTTC. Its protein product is CASSQDYSGRGYEQYF.

Here the CDR3 DNA reads TGTGCCAGCAGCTTAGAGCGGGGGGACACCGGGGAGCTGTTTTTT. This codes for CASSLERGDTGELFF. This chain joins TRBV7-8 and TRBJ2-2, with TRBD2 identical over 9 bases. V lost 1 base, J lost 3 bases, and 0 bases stayed unmatched. This CDR3 has 15 residues. Per the germline V gene, CDR1 is SGHVS and CDR2 is FQNEAQ.

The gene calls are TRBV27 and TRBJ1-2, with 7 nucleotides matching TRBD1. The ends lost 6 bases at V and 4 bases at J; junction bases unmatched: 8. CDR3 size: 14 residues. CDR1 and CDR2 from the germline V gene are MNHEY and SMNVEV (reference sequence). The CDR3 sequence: CASSMGGTVYGYTF. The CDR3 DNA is TGTGCCAGCAGCATGGGGGGGACAGTCTATGGCTACACCTTC.

The CDR3 DNA follows: TGCAGCGTTGAGGGGGGGCAGAACTACGAGCAGTACTTC. Its protein is CSVEGGQNYEQYF. This chain joins TRBV29-1 and TRBJ2-5; a possible D gene is TRBD2 (7 bases). The end of the DNA is better explained by TRBJ2-7, so the J call may be wrong. Germline assignment: CDR1 SQVTM and CDR2 ANQGSEA. CDR3 length: 13 amino acids.

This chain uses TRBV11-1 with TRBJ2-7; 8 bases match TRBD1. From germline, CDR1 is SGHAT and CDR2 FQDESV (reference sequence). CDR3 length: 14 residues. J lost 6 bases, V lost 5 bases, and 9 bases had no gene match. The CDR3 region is CASSIDRGGLEQYF. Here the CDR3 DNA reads TGTGCCAGCAGCATTGACAGGGGCGGGCTCGAGCAGTACTTC.

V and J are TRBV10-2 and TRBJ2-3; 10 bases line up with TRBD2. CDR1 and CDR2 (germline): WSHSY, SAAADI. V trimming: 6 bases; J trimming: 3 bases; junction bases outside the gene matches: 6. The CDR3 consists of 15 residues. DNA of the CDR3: TGCGCCAGCAGCCAGCGGGAGGGCCGGACAGATACGCAGTATTTT. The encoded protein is CASSQREGRTDTQYF.

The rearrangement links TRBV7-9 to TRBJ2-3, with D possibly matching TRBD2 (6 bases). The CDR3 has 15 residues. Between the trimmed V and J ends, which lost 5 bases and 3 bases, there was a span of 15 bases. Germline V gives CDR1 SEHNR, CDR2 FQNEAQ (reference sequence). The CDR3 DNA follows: TGTGCCAGCAGCACGTGGGGGGTAAGAACAGATACGCAGTATTTT. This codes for CASSTWGVRTDTQYF.

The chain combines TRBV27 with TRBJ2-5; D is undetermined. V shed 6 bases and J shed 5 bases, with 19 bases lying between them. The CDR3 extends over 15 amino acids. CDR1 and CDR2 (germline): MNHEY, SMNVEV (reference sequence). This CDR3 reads CASRKQYPRTETQYF. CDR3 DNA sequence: TGTGCCAGCAGGAAACAGTACCCAAGAACGGAGACCCAGTACTTC.

CDR3 sequence (DNA): TGTGCCAGCAGCCCCGAACTAGCGGGGGTGTACAATGAGCAGTTCTTC. This gives the protein CASSPELAGVYNEQFF. The chain uses TRBV7-3 and TRBJ2-1; TRBD2 aligns across 11 bases. Germline V gene lookup returns CDR1 SGHTA and CDR2 FQGTGA. V trimming: 5 bases; J trimming: 4 bases; junction bases outside the gene matches: 7. The CDR3 has 16 amino acids.

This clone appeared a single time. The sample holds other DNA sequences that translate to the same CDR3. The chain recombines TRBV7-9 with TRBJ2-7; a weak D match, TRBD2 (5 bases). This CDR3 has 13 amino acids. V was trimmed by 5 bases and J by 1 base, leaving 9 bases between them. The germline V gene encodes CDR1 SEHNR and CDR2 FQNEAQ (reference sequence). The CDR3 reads CASSPRGSYEQYF. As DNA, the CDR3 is TGTGCCAGCAGCCCCCGGGGTTCCTACGAGCAGTACTTC.

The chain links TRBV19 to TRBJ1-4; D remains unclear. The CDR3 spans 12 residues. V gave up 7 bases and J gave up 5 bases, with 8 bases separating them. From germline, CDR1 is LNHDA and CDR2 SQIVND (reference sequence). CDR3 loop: CASMRENEKLFF. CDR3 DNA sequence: TGTGCCAGTATGAGGGAAAATGAAAAACTGTTTTTT.

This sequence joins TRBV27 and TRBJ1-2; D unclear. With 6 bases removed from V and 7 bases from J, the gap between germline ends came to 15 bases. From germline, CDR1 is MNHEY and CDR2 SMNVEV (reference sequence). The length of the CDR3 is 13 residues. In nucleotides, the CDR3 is TGTGCCAGCAGGGGGTACAGAGGAAGTGGCTACACCTTC. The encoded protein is CASRGYRGSGYTF.

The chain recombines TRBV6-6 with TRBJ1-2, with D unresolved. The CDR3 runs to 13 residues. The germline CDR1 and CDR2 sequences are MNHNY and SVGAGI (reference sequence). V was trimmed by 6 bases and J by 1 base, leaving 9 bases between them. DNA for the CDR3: TGTGCCAGCAGCCCGGACGGTAACTATGGCTACACCTTC. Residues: CASSPDGNYGYTF.

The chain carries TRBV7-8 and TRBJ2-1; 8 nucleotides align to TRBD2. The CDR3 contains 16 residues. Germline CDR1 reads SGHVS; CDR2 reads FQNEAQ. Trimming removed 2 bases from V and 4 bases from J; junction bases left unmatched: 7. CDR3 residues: CASSLFVAGIYNEQFF. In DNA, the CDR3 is TGTGCCAGCAGCTTATTTGTAGCGGGGATATACAATGAGCAGTTCTTC.

The CDR3 nucleotides are TGTGCCAGCAGCTTACTACCATCGGGACAGGGTGGGGAGACCCAGTACTTC. This gives the protein CASSLLPSGQGGETQYF. The chain employs TRBV9 and TRBJ2-5; TRBD1 aligns across 9 bases. J lost 5 bases, V lost 4 bases, and 15 bases had no gene match. Germline loops: CDR1 SGDLS, CDR2 YYNGEE. The CDR3 extends over 17 amino acids.

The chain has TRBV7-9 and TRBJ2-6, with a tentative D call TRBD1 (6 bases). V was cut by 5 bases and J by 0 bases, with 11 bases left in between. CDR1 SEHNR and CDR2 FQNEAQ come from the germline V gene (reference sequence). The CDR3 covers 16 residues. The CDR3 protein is CASSPTGDSGANVLTF. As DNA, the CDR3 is TGTGCCAGCAGCCCGACAGGTGACTCTGGGGCCAACGTCCTGACTTTC.

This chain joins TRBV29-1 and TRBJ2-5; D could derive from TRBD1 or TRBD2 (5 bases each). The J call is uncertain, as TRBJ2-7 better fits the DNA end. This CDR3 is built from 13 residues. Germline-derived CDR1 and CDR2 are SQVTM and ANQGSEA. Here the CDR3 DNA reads TGCAGCGTCTACGGGACGGGCTCCTACGAGCAGTACTTC. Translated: CSVYGTGSYEQYF.

The CDR3 spells CASSVVSRLTGYEQYF. The DNA of the CDR3 is TGTGCCAGCAGCGTGGTGTCTCGGCTAACGGGCTACGAGCAGTACTTC. The chain employs TRBV2 and TRBJ2-7; D uncertain. This CDR3 is 16 amino acids long. Trimming removed 6 bases from V and 3 bases from J, with 21 bases in between. Germline V CDR1 and CDR2: SNHLY, FYNNEI.